One sample yielded the 32 T cell receptor beta chains listed below, sequenced in a study of T cells after posttransplantation cyclophosphamide. Clones were read by immunoSEQ multiplex PCR, and TCRdb kept only the in-frame ones, dropping some. The sample comprises tens of thousands of clones, approximately 90% of which are singletons, and 3% to 3.5% rests with the top ten. The source material was PBMCs. These receptors all stem from a woman aged 50 to 65 in good health and a related stem cell transplant donor.

This rearrangement joins TRBV5-4 to TRBJ2-5; 9 nucleotides align to TRBD1. The CDR3 length is 15 residues. Unmatched junction bases numbered 9, after V lost 4 bases and J lost 5 bases. Germline V gene sequence: CDR1 SGHNT, CDR2 YYREEE (reference sequence). Here the CDR3 DNA reads TGTGCCAGCAGCCCGTTCACAGGGGGCGCGGAGACCCAGTACTTC. This sequence encodes CASSPFTGGAETQYF.

V gene TRBV11-2 combines with J gene TRBJ2-7; 7 bases are shared with TRBD2. Per germline, CDR1 SGHAT and CDR2 FQNNGV. The CDR3 consists of 16 residues. Trimming cost V 7 bases and J 1 base; bases outside gene matches: 13. CDR3 DNA: TGTGCCAGCAAGTATTTCGGTGACGGGAGGTCCTACGAGCAGTACTTC. Its translation: CASKYFGDGRSYEQYF.

The rearrangement joins TRBV28 to TRBJ1-4, with 12 bases identical to TRBD1. There are 15 residues in the CDR3. Germline V gene data show CDR1 as MDHEN and CDR2 as SYDVKM. Trimming at V came to 10 bases and at J to 8 bases, leaving 11 bases not matched to a gene. The CDR3 DNA follows: TGTGCCATCGCAATACCGGGACAGGGGGCGGAAAAACTGTTTTTT. It translates to CAIAIPGQGAEKLFF.

The V gene is TRBV5-4, the J gene TRBJ2-2; possible D gene TRBD2, 5 bases. From germline, CDR1 is SGHNT and CDR2 YYREEE (reference sequence). Trimming cost V 0 bases and J 5 bases, with 11 bases left between them. CDR3 size: 15 residues. Written as DNA, the CDR3 is TGTGCCAGCAGCTTGGTAGGTGGAGGAACCGGGGAGCTGTTTTTT. It translates to CASSLVGGGTGELFF.

The chain combines TRBV10-1 with TRBJ2-1; TRBD1 agrees at 8 bases. Germline V lookup: CDR1 WNHNN, CDR2 SYGVQD (reference sequence). Trimming removed 5 bases from V and 7 bases from J; junction bases left unmatched: 10. CDR3 length equals 15 residues. This chain's CDR3 is CASSTQTGGRNEQFF. CDR3 sequence (DNA): TGCGCCAGCAGTACACAAACAGGGGGGAGGAATGAGCAGTTCTTC.

This chain joins TRBV2 and TRBJ2-7, with unresolved D. The CDR3 is 12 amino acids. Trimming left V 6 bases short and J 3 bases short, with 9 bases between. Germline CDR1 SNHLY, CDR2 FYNNEI. CDR3 loop: CASSRTVYEQYF. The CDR3 DNA is TGTGCCAGCAGCAGAACAGTCTACGAGCAGTACTTC.

This chain joins TRBV6-1 and TRBJ1-2, with 11 bases aligning to TRBD1. The length of the CDR3 is 14 residues. Per germline, CDR1 MNHNS and CDR2 SASEGT. With 5 bases clipped from V and 2 bases from J, the junction kept 1 base outside the gene matches. CDR3 nucleotides: TGTGCCAGCAGTAGGACAGGGGGCAACTATGGCTACACCTTC. Its translation is CASSRTGGNYGYTF.

The V gene is TRBV5-1, the J gene TRBJ1-5, with D possibly being TRBD1 (5 bases). V was clipped by 2 bases and J by 0 bases, with 9 bases between them. The V gene's germline CDR1 is SGHRS and CDR2 YFSETQ. This CDR3 has 15 amino acids. CDR3 loop: CASSLGQGSNQPQHF. The CDR3 region has the DNA TGCGCCAGCAGCTTAGGCCAGGGTAGCAATCAGCCCCAGCATTTT. The full variable domain, with the rest looked up from reference TRBV5-1 and TRBJ1-5, is KAGVTQTPRYLIKTRGQQVTLSCSPISGHRSVSWYQQTPGQGLQFLFEYFSETQRNKGNFPGRFSGRQFSNSRSEMNVSTLELGDSALYLCASSLGQGSNQPQHFGDGTRLSIL.

The V call is TRBV19, the J call TRBJ1-2; 7 bases match TRBD1. The CDR3 contains 13 residues. Germline CDR1 LNHDA, CDR2 SQIVND (reference sequence). V lost 5 bases and J lost 6; bases outside the gene matches: 6. CDR3 nucleotides: TGTGCCAGTAGTTCGACAGGGCTGGATGGCTACACCTTC. Translating it yields CASSSTGLDGYTF.

Only one count was recorded for this clone. The J gene is TRBJ2-3, the V gene TRBV5-1; D perhaps matches TRBD2 (6 bases). Germline CDR1 SGHRS, CDR2 YFSETQ. The V end was cut by 0 bases, the J end by 1 base, with 9 bases between. This CDR3 is built from 15 residues. The CDR3 region is CASSLASAGTDTQYF. In nucleotides, the CDR3 is TGCGCCAGCAGCTTGGCTAGCGCTGGCACAGATACGCAGTATTTT. The variable domain in full, completed from reference TRBV5-1 and TRBJ2-3, reads KAGVTQTPRYLIKTRGQQVTLSCSPISGHRSVSWYQQTPGQGLQFLFEYFSETQRNKGNFPGRFSGRQFSNSRSEMNVSTLELGDSALYLCASSLASAGTDTQYFGPGTRLTVL.

This chain joins TRBV10-3 and TRBJ2-7; 7 bases are a match to TRBD1. Germline V gene lookup returns CDR1 ENHRY and CDR2 SYGVKD. The CDR3 covers 16 residues. The junction had 15 bases not matched to a gene; V was cut back by 6 bases and J by 4 bases. The CDR3: CAIRVGFTGASYEQYF. CDR3 bases: TGTGCCATCAGGGTGGGGTTCACAGGGGCCTCGTACGAGCAGTACTTC.

This chain connects TRBV7-2 to TRBJ2-7; D unclear. CDR3 length: 15 amino acids. Per the germline V gene, CDR1 is SGHTA and CDR2 is FQGNSA. Trimming took 1 base from V and 1 from J, leaving 11 bases between them. Here the CDR3 reads CASSLEVGESYEQYF. CDR3 DNA sequence: TGTGCCAGCAGCTTAGAAGTCGGAGAATCCTACGAGCAGTACTTC. Filled out from reference TRBV7-2 and TRBJ2-7, the complete variable domain reads GAGVSQSPSNKVTEKGKDVELRCDPISGHTALYWYRQSLGQGLEFLIYFQGNSAPDKSGLPSDRFSAERTGGSVSTLTIQRTQQEDSAVYLCASSLEVGESYEQYFGPGTRLTVT.

V usage is TRBV19 and J usage is TRBJ2-1; 11 bases are shared with TRBD1. V dropped 2 bases and J dropped 2; count of bases not matched to a gene: 2. The CDR3 length is 16 residues. The germline V gene encodes CDR1 LNHDA and CDR2 SQIVND (reference sequence). The CDR3: CASSIRGQGAYNEQFF. Written as DNA, the CDR3 is TGTGCCAGTAGTATAAGGGGACAGGGGGCCTACAATGAGCAGTTCTTC.

This chain uses TRBV2 with TRBJ2-3, with 8 bases matching TRBD1. V lost 4 bases to trimming and J lost 5 bases; unmatched junction nucleotides: 8. Germline V gene sequence: CDR1 SNHLY, CDR2 FYNNEI. The CDR3 spans 15 residues. The CDR3 coding sequence is TGTGCCAGCAGTGTAGGGACAGGCGGCGGAGATACGCAGTATTTT. It is translated as CASSVGTGGGDTQYF. The entire variable domain, with the rest obtained from reference TRBV2 and TRBJ2-3, is as follows: EPEVTQTPSHQVTQMGQEVILRCVPISNHLYFYWYRQILGQKVEFLVSFYNNEISEKSEIFDDQFSVERPDGSNFTLKIRSTKLEDSAMYFCASSVGTGGGDTQYFGPGTRLTVL.

The V call is TRBV19, the J call TRBJ1-5, with 10 bases identical to TRBD1. Losses at the gene ends were 5 bases for V and 4 bases for J; bases not matched to a gene: 11. CDR1 LNHDA and CDR2 SQIVND come from the germline V gene (reference sequence). The CDR3 covers 17 residues. Written as DNA, the CDR3 is TGTGCCAGTAGTCCGCTCGGGACAGGGGTTATTAATCAGCCCCAGCATTTT. Its translation is CASSPLGTGVINQPQHF.

V and J are TRBV27 and TRBJ2-2, with 8 positions matching TRBD2. This CDR3 has 15 residues. The germline CDR1 and CDR2 sequences are MNHEY and SMNVEV (reference sequence). Germline trimming cut 2 bases from V and 6 bases from J; bases unmatched to any gene: 5. Here the CDR3 DNA reads TGTGCCAGCAGTTTAGGAGCGGGAGCGGCCGGGGAGCTGTTTTTT. It translates to CASSLGAGAAGELFF.

This sequence joins TRBV27 and TRBJ2-3; D not resolved. V lost 6 bases, J lost 2 bases, and 3 bases lay in between. The V gene's germline CDR1 is MNHEY and CDR2 SMNVEV (reference sequence). This CDR3 comprises 11 residues. CDR3 nucleotide sequence: TGTGCCAGCAGGTACACAGATACGCAGTATTTT. It specifies CASRYTDTQYF.

The chain joins TRBV6-7 to TRBJ2-6; 8 bases map to TRBD1. TRBV6-7 counts as an open reading frame of uncertain function. The V and J ends lost 1 base and 1 base, in that order; junction bases with no gene match: 6. This CDR3 has 18 residues. CDR3 sequence: CASSYLSTGGSGANVLTF. In DNA, the CDR3 is TGTGCCAGCAGTTACTTGTCCACAGGGGGTTCTGGGGCCAACGTCCTGACTTTC.

This chain connects TRBV5-4 to TRBJ2-2; 10 positions agree with TRBD1. The V gene end was trimmed by 4 bases and the J gene end by 1 base; junction bases not matched to a gene: 7. Germline lookup yields CDR1 SGHNT and CDR2 YYREEE (reference sequence). The CDR3 is 17 residues long. The CDR3 sequence: CASSRMTGGENTGELFF. The CDR3 nucleotides are TGTGCCAGCAGCAGGATGACAGGGGGCGAGAACACCGGGGAGCTGTTTTTT.

Here the CDR3 DNA reads TGTGCCAGCAGTGCGCGCGTCGACACAGATACGCAGTATTTT. This gives the protein CASSARVDTDTQYF. This chain uses TRBV2 with TRBJ2-3, with no clear D. Germline CDR1 reads SNHLY; CDR2 reads FYNNEI. V was clipped by 4 bases and J by 2 bases, with 10 bases between them. The CDR3 is 14 amino acids. Full variable domain (outside the CDR3, taken from reference TRBV2 and TRBJ2-3): EPEVTQTPSHQVTQMGQEVILRCVPISNHLYFYWYRQILGQKVEFLVSFYNNEISEKSEIFDDQFSVERPDGSNFTLKIRSTKLEDSAMYFCASSARVDTDTQYFGPGTRLTVL.

The chain has TRBV7-9 and TRBJ1-1, with D possibly matching TRBD1 (6 bases). CDR3 length: 15 residues. The germline V gene encodes CDR1 SEHNR and CDR2 FQNEAQ (reference sequence). Trimming pared 2 bases from V and 1 base from J, leaving 11 bases between. The CDR3 nucleotides read TGTGCCAGCAGCTTACATGGGACAAAGAACACTGAAGCTTTCTTT. Amino acids: CASSLHGTKNTEAFF. The variable domain in full, with the rest retrieved from reference TRBV7-9 and TRBJ1-1, is DTGVSQNPRHKITKRGQNVTFRCDPISEHNRLYWYRQTLGQGPEFLTYFQNEAQLEKSRLLSDRFSAERPKGSFSTLEIQRTEQGDSAMYLCASSLHGTKNTEAFFGQGTRLTVV.

The chain uses TRBV7-9 and TRBJ2-5; 8 bases are a match to TRBD1. The CDR3 is 16 residues long. Germline V gene data show CDR1 as SEHNR and CDR2 as FQNEAQ (reference sequence). Losses at the gene ends were 5 bases for V and 5 bases for J; bases not matched to a gene: 13. CDR3 coding DNA: TGTGCCAGCAGCGCCAGACAGGGGCCCCCCTGGGAGACCCAGTACTTC. Residues: CASSARQGPPWETQYF.

Concerning this clone itself: Other DNA sequences from this sample encode an identical CDR3 as well. The J gene is TRBJ2-1, the V gene TRBV18; a weak D match, TRBD2 (5 bases). CDR3 length equals 13 residues. Germline CDR1 is KGHSH and CDR2 is LQKENI. With 6 bases removed from V and 5 bases from J, the gap between germline ends came to 11 bases. The CDR3 region has the DNA TGTGCCAGCTCGCCCGCGGGTGACAATGAGCAGTTCTTC. As protein: CASSPAGDNEQFF. The full variable domain, rest sourced from reference TRBV18 and TRBJ2-1, is NAGVMQNPRHLVRRRGQEARLRCSPMKGHSHVYWYRQLPEEGLKFMVYLQKENIIDESGMPKERFSAEFPKEGPSILRIQQVVRGDSAAYFCASSPAGDNEQFFGPGTRLTVL.

The J gene is TRBJ2-5, the V gene TRBV29-1; the D is unclear. Trimming took off 4 bases at V and 5 bases at J, with 11 bases between the two ends. The germline gives CDR1 SQVTM, CDR2 ANQGSEA. The CDR3 totals 12 residues. DNA of the CDR3: TGCAGCGTTGTAGACGACTCTGAGACCCAGTACTTC. This sequence encodes CSVVDDSETQYF.

The genes are TRBV28 and TRBJ1-2, with D possibly matching TRBD1 (6 bases). V gave up 10 bases and J gave up 3 bases, with 12 bases separating them. Germline V gene data show CDR1 as MDHEN and CDR2 as SYDVKM. CDR3 size: 12 residues. In nucleotides, the CDR3 is TGTGCCACCGGGGCAGGGGACTATGGCTACACCTTC. Residues: CATGAGDYGYTF.

This rearrangement joins TRBV7-9 to TRBJ2-7; 9 nucleotides align to TRBD2. Looked up from germline, CDR1 is SEHNR and CDR2 is FQNEAQ (reference sequence). CDR3 length: 14 residues. V shed 2 bases and J 5 bases; nucleotides not matched to a gene: 4. The CDR3 loop is CASSLRGRGNEQYF. The CDR3 nucleotides are TGTGCCAGCAGCTTACGCGGGAGGGGGAACGAGCAGTACTTC.

This clone is a singleton in its sample. V and J are TRBV6-6 and TRBJ2-1; 10 positions agree with TRBD2. V lost 5 bases and J lost 1; bases outside the gene matches: 5. CDR1 MNHNY and CDR2 SVGAGI come from the germline V gene (reference sequence). CDR3 length equals 16 residues. CDR3 in DNA: TGTGCCAGCAGTCCGGGACTAGCGCGTTCCTACAATGAGCAGTTCTTC. It encodes CASSPGLARSYNEQFF.

The chain uses TRBV5-4 and TRBJ1-4; no clear D. The ends were cut back, 4 bases at V and 13 bases at J, with 14 bases in the middle. Germline V lookup: CDR1 SGHNT, CDR2 YYREEE (reference sequence). The CDR3 contains 12 residues. The chain's CDR3 is CASSVLGSALFF. In nucleotides, the CDR3 is TGTGCCAGCAGCGTGCTCGGTTCCGCACTGTTTTTT.

This rearrangement joins TRBV15 to TRBJ2-5; TRBD1 matches 9 bases. The J call may be in error: the DNA end matches TRBJ2-7 better. The CDR3 runs 16 residues. Germline assignment: CDR1 LNHNV and CDR2 YYDKDF (reference sequence). Here the CDR3 reads CATSSPGTGSSYEQYF. The CDR3 DNA sequence: TGTGCCACCAGCAGTCCCGGGACAGGGAGCTCCTACGAGCAGTACTTC.

This clone has only one observation. The J gene is TRBJ2-1, the V gene TRBV11-2; 8 nucleotides agree with TRBD1. The CDR3 extends over 12 amino acids. Germline V gene data show CDR1 as SGHAT and CDR2 as FQNNGV. The ends lost 6 bases at V and 7 bases at J; junction bases unmatched: 2. The CDR3: CASSRQGNEQFF. The CDR3, as DNA: TGTGCCAGCAGTAGACAGGGGAATGAGCAGTTCTTC.

V usage is TRBV28 and J usage is TRBJ2-7; TRBD2 might be the D (5 bases). V lost 7 bases and J 5 bases, leaving 15 bases between the germline ends. This CDR3 has 13 residues. Per the germline V gene, CDR1 is MDHEN and CDR2 is SYDVKM. Here the CDR3 reads CASTPGFSDEQYF. In DNA form, the CDR3 reads TGTGCCAGCACACCGGGGTTTTCGGACGAGCAGTACTTC.

V is TRBV5-1 and J is TRBJ2-1, with TRBD2 identical over 12 bases. The CDR3 has 16 amino acids. Germline assignment: CDR1 SGHRS and CDR2 YFSETQ. V lost 7 bases and J lost 5; bases outside the gene matches: 10. CDR3 sequence: CASGTSGGTINNEQFF. For the CDR3, the DNA is TGCGCCAGCGGTACTAGCGGGGGGACGATTAACAATGAGCAGTTCTTC.